This T cell receptor (beta chain) was obtained from a study of T cell changes during pregnancy in multiple sclerosis. This clone has more than one count but fewer than ten. V lost 7 bases and J 0 bases, leaving 10 bases between the germline ends. The germline V gene encodes CDR1 SGHNT and CDR2 YENEEA. This CDR3 is built from 14 residues. Here immunoSEQ multiplex PCR was the method, and the copy in TCRdb shows in-frame clones only, minus some. Among tens of thousands of clones listed, less than 95% were seen once. The chain is built from TRBV11-3 and TRBJ2-1, with D possibly matching TRBD1 (6 bases). The sequencing used CD4+ T cells from peripheral blood mononuclear cells, collected in the first trimester of pregnancy. This receptor was taken from a female donor in good health, enrolled as a control in a pregnancy study. The CDR3 nucleotides read TGTGCCAGCAAGTCACAGGGCTCCTACAATGAGCAGTTCTTC. Residues: CASKSQGSYNEQFF.